The following is a T cell receptor (beta chain) sequence with its context. Authors' analysis steps: Amplifying reference gene primers gave estimates of nucleated cell counts. TCRdb's copy holds only in-frame clones and misses some; the assay was immunoSEQ multiplex PCR. V, J and clone size were drawn from that table, and D and trimming were deduced from the DNA. The sample records under 300,000 clones, almost 85% being singletons. J was trimmed by 5 bases and V by 1 base; bases with no gene match: 14. The CDR3 runs to 19 residues. Germline V gene sequence: CDR1 MGHRA, CDR2 YSYEKL. The data originate from a study of blood T cell repertoires in COVID-19. Study-wide background: The analysed material was cDNA or gDNA that came from T cells, B-cell-depleted T cells, or PBMCs.

Individuals aged roughly 18 to 95 years were recruited from 20 to 25 US areas. The sample comprised PBMCs or T cells enriched from blood (not recorded which). V and J are TRBV4-1 and TRBJ2-1; 10 nucleotides agree with TRBD2. This clonotype originated in a middle-aged man who had recovered from COVID-19. The CDR3 coding sequence is TGCGCCAGCAGCCAAGGTGACCTAGCGGGGGTCCCGGGGCACAATGAGCAGTTCTTC. Translating gives CASSQGDLAGVPGHNEQFF.